This T cell receptor beta chain appears in the sequencing data of a study of cytomegalovirus exposure and HLA in healthy donors. This PCR relied on a set of 60 Vbeta primers and 13 Jbeta primers. Source study methods: Later work found roughly 80 million unique TCR beta chains, with roughly 11 million shared. The table came from immunoSEQ multiplex PCR; TCRdb's copy has only in-frame clones and leaves some out. V, J and clone size are taken as reported in that table, and D and trimming were inferred from the DNA itself. The sample shows approximately 190,000 clones, 81% of them seen only once. A word on this clone: The antigen remains unidentified. One end of the junction fails to match germline, which may point to a read error.

Germline loops: CDR1 SGHDN, CDR2 FVKESK. The CDR3 runs 13 residues. Study-wide points: For most TCR beta V segments, an earlier analysis put the productive rate at about 87% or about 30% of the time. Excluded were some V segments that proved indistinguishable, including TRBV6-2 and TRBV6-3.

Specimen: PBMCs. The clonotype comes from a man aged 50-59 years in good health and CMV-seronegative. This sequence joins TRBV14 and TRBJ1-2; the D gene is possibly TRBD1 (5 bases). The CDR3 is CASSQVRQGAADF. The CDR3 nucleotides read TGTGCCAGCAGCCAAGTCCGGCAGGGCGCAGCAGACTTC.